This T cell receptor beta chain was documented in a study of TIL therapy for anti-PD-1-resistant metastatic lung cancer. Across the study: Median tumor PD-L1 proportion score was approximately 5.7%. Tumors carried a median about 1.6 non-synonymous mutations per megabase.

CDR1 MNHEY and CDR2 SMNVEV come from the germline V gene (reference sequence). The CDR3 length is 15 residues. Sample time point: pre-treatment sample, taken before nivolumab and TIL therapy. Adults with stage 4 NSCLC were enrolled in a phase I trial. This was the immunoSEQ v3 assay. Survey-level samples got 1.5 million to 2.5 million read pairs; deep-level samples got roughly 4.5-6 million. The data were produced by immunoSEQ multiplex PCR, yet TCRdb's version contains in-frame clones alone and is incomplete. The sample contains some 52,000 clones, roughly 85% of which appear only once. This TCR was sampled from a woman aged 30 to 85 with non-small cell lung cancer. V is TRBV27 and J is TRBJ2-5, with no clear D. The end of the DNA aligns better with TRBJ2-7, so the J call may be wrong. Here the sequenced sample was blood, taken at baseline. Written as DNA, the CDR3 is TGTGCCAGCAGTTTATCTAGGGAAATCACCTACGAGCAGTACTTC. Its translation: CASSLSREITYEQYF.